This paragraph covers one TCR beta chain sequence. The sample belongs to a study of blood T cells in healthy people across ages. A second about 6 to 12 cycle PCR used barcoded and J-beta primers. TCRdb itself ran the 5' RACE reads through MiXCR, one entry per CDR3 protein. The sample records hundreds of thousands of distinct CDR3 sequences, around 62% being singletons. Germline assignment: CDR1 DFQATT and CDR2 SNEGSKA (reference sequence). V lost 3 bases and J 0 bases, leaving 6 bases between the germline ends. The CDR3 runs 12 residues. The receptor's source is a man aged 25-40 years in good health. The J gene is TRBJ2-7, the V gene TRBV20-1; D is unresolved. The specimen was blood. CDR3 sequence: CSARESSYEQYF. CDR3 DNA: TGCAGTGCTAGGGAGAGCTCCTACGAGCAGTACTTC.